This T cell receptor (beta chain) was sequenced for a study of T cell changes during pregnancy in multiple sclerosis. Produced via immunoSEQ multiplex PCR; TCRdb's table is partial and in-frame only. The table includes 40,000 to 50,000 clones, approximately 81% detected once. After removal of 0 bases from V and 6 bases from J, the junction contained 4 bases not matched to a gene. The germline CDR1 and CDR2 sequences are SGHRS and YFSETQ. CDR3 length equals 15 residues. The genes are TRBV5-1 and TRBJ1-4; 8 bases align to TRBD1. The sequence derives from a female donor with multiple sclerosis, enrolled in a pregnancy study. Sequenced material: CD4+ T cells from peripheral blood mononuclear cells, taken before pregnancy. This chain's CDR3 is CASSLGGTGDEKLFF. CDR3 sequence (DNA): TGCGCCAGCAGCTTGGGTGGGACAGGTGATGAAAAACTGTTTTTT.